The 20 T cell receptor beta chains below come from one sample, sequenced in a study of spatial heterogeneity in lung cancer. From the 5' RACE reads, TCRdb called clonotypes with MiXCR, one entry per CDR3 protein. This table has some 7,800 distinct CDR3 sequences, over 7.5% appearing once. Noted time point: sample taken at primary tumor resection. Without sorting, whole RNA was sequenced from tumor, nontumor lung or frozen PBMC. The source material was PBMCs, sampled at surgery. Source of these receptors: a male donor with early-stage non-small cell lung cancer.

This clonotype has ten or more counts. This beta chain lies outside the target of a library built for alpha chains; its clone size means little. The CDR3 is CSARDDRTDEKLFF. CDR3 DNA sequence: TGCAGTGCTAGAGATGACCGAACCGATGAAAAACTGTTTTTT. This sequence joins TRBV20-1 and TRBJ1-4; D remains unclear. Germline CDR1 and CDR2: DFQATT and SNEGSKA (reference sequence). This CDR3 region has 14 residues. V lost 0 bases, J lost 6 bases, and 11 bases lay in between.

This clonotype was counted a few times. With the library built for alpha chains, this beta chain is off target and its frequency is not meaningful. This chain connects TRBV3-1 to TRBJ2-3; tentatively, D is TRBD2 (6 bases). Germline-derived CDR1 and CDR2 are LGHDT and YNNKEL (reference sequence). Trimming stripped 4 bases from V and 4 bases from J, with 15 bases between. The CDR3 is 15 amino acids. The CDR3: CASSRRLDGADTQYF. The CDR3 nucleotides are TGTGCCAGCAGCCGCCGACTAGATGGCGCAGATACGCAGTATTTT.

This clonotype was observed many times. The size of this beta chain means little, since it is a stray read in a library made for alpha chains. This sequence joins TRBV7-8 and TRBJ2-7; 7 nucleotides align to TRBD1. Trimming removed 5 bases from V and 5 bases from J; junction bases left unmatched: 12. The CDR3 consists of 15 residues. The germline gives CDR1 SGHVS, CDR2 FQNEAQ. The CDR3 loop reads CASSRLGQQRDEQYF. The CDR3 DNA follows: TGTGCCAGCAGCAGGTTGGGACAGCAACGCGACGAGCAGTACTTC. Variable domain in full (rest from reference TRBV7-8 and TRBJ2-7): GAGVSQSPRYKVAKRGQDVALRCDPISGHVSLFWYQQALGQGPEFLTYFQNEAQLDKSGLPSDRFFAERPEGSVSTLKIQRTQQEDSAVYLCASSRLGQQRDEQYFGPGTRLTVT.

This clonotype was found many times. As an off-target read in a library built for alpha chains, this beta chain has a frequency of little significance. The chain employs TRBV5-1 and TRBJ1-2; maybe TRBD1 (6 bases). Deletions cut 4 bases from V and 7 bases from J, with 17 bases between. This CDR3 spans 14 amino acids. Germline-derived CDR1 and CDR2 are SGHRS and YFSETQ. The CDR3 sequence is CASSPVPGQFGYTF. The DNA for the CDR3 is TGCGCCAGCAGCCCCGTCCCGGGACAATTTGGCTACACCTTC.

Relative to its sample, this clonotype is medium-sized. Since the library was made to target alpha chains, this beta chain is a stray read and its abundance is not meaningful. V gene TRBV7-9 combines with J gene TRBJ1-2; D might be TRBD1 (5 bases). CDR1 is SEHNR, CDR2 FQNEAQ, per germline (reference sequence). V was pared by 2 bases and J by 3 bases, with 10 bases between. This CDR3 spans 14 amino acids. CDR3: CASSLQGADYGYTF. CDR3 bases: TGTGCCAGCAGCTTACAGGGAGCGGACTATGGCTACACCTTC.

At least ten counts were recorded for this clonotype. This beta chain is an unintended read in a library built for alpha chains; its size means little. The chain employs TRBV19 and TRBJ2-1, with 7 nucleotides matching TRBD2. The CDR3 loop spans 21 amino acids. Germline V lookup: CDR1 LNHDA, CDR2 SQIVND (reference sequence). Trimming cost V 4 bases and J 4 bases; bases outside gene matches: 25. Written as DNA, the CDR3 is TGTGCCAGTAGTACCCGTAGGTGGCTAGCGGACCTACCAGTAAGTTACAATGAGCAGTTCTTC. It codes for CASSTRRWLADLPVSYNEQFF. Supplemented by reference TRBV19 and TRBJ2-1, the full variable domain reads DGGITQSPKYLFRKEGQNVTLSCEQNLNHDAMYWYRQDPGQGLRLIYYSQIVNDFQKGDIAEGYSVSREKKESFPLTVTSAQKNPTAFYLCASSTRRWLADLPVSYNEQFFGPGTRLTVL.

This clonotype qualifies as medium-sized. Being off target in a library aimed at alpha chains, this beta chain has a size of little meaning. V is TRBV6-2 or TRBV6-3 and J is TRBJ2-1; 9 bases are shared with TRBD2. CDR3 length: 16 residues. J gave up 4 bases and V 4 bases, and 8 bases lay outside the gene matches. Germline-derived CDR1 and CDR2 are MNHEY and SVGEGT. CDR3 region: CASSSFRTSVYNEQFF. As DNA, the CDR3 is TGTGCCAGCAGTTCCTTCAGGACTAGCGTTTACAATGAGCAGTTCTTC.

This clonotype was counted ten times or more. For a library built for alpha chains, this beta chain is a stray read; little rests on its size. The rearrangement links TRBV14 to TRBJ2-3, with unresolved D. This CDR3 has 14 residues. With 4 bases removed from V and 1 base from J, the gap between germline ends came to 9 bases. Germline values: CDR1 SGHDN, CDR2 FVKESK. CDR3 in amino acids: CASSRENGTDTQYF. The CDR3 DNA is TGTGCCAGCAGCCGTGAAAATGGCACAGATACGCAGTATTTT.

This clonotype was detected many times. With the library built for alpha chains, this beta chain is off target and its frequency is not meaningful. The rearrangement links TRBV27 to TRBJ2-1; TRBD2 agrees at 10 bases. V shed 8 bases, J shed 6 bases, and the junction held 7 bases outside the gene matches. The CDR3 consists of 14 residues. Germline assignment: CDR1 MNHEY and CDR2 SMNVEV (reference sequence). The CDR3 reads CASRGSGRGNEQFF. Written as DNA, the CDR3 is TGTGCCAGCCGCGGGAGCGGGAGGGGCAATGAGCAGTTCTTC.

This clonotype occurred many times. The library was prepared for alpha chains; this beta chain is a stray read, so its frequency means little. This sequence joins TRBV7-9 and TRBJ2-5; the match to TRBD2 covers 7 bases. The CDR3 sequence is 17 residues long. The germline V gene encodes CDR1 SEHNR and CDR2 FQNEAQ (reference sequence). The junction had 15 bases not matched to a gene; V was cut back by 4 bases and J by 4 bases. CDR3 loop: CASSSLSGREPGETQYF. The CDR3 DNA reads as TGTGCCAGCAGCTCCCTTTCCGGGCGGGAGCCTGGAGAGACCCAGTACTTC.

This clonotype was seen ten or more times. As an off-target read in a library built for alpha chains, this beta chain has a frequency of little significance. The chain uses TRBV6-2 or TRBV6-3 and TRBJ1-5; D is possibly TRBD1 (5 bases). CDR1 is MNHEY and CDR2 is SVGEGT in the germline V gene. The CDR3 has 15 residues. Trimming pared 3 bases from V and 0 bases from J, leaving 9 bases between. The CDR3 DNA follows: TGTGCCAGCAGTTATTTGAGGGGTAGCAATCAGCCCCAGCATTTT. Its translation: CASSYLRGSNQPQHF.

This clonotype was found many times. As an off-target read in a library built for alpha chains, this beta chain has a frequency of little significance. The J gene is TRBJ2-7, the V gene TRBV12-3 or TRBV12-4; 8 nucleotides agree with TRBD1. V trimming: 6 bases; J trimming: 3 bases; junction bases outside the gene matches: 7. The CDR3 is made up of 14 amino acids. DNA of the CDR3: TGTGCCAGCAGATTCGGACAGGGCCACTACGAGCAGTACTTC. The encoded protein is CASRFGQGHYEQYF.

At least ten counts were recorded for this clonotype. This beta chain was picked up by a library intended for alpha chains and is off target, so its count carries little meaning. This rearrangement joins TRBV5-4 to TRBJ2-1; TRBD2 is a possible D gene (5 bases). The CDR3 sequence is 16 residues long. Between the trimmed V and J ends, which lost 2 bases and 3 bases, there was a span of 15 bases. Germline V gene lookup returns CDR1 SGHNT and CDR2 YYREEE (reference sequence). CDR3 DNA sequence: TGTGCCAGCAGCTTCACCGGACTCCCTGGCTACAATGAGCAGTTCTTC. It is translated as CASSFTGLPGYNEQFF.

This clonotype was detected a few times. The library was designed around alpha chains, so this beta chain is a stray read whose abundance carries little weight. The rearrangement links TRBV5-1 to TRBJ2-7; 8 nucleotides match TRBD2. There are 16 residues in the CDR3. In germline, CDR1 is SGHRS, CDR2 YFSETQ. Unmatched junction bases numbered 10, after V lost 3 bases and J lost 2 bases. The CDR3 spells CASSYSQAGATYEQYF. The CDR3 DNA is TGCGCCAGCAGCTATTCTCAAGCGGGAGCAACCTACGAGCAGTACTTC.

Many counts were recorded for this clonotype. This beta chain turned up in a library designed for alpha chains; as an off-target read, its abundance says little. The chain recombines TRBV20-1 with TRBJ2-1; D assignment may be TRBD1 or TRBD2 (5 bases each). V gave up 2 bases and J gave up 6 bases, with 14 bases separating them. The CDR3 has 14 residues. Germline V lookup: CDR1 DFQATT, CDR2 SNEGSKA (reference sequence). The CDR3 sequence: CSARSSSRANEQFF. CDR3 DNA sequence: TGCAGTGCTAGAAGCTCTAGCAGGGCCAATGAGCAGTTCTTC.

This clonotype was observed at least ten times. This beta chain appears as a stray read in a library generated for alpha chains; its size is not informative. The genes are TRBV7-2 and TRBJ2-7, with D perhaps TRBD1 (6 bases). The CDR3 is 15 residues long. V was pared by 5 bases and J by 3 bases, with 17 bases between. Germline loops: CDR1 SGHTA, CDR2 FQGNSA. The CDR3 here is CASSPVRDTSYEQYF. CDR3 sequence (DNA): TGTGCCAGCAGCCCCGTCCGGGACACAAGCTACGAGCAGTACTTC.

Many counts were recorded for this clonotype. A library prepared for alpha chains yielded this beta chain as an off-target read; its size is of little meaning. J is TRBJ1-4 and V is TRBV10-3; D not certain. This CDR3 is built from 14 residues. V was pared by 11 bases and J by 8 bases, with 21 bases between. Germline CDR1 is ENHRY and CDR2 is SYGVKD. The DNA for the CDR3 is TGTGCCTCCCAACCGGGCTCCACAACCGAAAAACTGTTTTTT. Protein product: CASQPGSTTEKLFF.

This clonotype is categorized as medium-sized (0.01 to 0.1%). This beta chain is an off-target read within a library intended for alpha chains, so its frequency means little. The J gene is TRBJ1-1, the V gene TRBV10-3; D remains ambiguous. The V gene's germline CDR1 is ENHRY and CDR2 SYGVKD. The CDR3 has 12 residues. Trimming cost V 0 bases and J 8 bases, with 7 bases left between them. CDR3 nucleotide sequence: TGTGCCATCAGTGAGTCGAAAGTCGAAGCTTTCTTT. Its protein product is CAISESKVEAFF.

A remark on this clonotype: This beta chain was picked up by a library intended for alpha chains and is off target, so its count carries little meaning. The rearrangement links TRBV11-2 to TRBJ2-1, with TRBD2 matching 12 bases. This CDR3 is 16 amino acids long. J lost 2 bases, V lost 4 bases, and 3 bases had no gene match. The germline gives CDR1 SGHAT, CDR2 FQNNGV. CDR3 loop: CASSSTSGSTYNEQFF. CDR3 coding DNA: TGTGCCAGCAGCTCGACTAGCGGGAGCACCTACAATGAGCAGTTCTTC.

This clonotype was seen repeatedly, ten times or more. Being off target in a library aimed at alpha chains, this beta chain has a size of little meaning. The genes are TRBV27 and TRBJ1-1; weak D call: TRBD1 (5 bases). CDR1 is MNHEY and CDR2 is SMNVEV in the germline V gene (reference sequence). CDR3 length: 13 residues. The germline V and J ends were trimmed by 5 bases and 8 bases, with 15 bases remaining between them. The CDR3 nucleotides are TGTGCCAGCAGTCTACATGGGGCAGCAGAAGCTTTCTTT. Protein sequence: CASSLHGAAEAFF.